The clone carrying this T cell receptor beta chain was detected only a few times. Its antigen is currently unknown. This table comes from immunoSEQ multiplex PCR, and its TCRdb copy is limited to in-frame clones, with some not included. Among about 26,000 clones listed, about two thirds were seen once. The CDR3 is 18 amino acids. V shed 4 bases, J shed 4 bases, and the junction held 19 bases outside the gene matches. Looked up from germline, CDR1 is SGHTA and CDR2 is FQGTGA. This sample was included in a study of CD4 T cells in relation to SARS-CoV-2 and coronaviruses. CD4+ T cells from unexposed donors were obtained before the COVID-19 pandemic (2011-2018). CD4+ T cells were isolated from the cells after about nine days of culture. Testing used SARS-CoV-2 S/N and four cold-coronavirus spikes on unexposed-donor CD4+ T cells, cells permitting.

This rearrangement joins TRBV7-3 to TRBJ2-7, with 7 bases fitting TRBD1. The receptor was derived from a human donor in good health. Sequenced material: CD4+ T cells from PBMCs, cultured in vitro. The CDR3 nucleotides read TGTGCCAGCAGCTGGGGACAGTTTTTTTATCGATGGGGTTACGAGCAGTACTTC. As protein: CASSWGQFFYRWGYEQYF.